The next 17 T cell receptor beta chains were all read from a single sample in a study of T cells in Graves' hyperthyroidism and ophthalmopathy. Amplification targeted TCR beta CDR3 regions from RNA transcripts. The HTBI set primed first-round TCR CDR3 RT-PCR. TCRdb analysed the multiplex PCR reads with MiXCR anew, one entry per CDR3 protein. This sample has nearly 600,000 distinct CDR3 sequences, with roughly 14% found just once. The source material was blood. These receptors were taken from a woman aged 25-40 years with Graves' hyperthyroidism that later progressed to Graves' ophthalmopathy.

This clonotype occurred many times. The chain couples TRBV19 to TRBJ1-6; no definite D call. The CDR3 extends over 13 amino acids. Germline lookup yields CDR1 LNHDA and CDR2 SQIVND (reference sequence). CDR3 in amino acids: CATKDSYNSPLHF. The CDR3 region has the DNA TGTGCAACAAAGGACTCCTATAATTCACCCCTCCACTTT.

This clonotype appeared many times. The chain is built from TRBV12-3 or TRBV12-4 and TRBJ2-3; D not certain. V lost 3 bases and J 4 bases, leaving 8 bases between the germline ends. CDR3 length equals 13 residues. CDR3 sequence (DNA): TGTGCCAGCAGTTTGCAGCTGGCAGATACGCAGTATTTT. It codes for CASSLQLADTQYF.

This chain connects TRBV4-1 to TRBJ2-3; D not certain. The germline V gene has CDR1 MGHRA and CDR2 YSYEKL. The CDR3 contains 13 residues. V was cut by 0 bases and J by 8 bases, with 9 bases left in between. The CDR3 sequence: CASSQDLGFTQYF. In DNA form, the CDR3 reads TGCGCCAGCAGCCAAGATCTTGGATTTACGCAGTATTTT.

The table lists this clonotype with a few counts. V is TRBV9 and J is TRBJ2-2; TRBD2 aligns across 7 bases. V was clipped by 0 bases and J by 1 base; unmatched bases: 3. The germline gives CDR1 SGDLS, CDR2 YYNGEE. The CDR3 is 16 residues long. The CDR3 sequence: CASSVAGGGNTGELFF. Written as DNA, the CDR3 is TGTGCCAGCAGCGTAGCCGGCGGGGGGAACACCGGGGAGCTGTTTTTT. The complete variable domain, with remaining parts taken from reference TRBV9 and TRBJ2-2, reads DSGVTQTPKHLITATGQRVTLRCSPRSGDLSVYWYQQSLDQGLQFLIQYYNGEERAKGNILERFSAQQFPDLHSELNLSSLELGDSALYFCASSVAGGGNTGELFFGEGSRLTVL.

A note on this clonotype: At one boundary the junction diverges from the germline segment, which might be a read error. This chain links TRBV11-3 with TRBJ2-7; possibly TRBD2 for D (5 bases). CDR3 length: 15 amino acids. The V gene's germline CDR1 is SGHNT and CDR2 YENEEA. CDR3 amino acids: CASSQMVLEGVEQYF. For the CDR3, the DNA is TGCGCCAGCAGCCAGATGGTCCTAGAGGGAGTTGAGCAGTACTTC.

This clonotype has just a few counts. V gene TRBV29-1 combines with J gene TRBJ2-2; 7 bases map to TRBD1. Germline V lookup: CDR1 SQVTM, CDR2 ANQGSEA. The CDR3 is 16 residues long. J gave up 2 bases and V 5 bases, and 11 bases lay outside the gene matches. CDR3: CSVSLDRAQNTGELFF. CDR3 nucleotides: TGCAGCGTTTCTCTCGACAGGGCTCAAAACACCGGGGAGCTGTTTTTT.

The chain's CDR3 is CASRPQWNAYEQYF. The CDR3 bases are TGCGCCAGCAGGCCACAGTGGAATGCCTACGAGCAGTACTTC. The chain joins TRBV4-1 to TRBJ2-7; unclear D gene. Looked up from germline, CDR1 is MGHRA and CDR2 is YSYEKL. The CDR3 has 14 residues. Trimming stripped 6 bases from V and 2 bases from J, with 14 bases between.

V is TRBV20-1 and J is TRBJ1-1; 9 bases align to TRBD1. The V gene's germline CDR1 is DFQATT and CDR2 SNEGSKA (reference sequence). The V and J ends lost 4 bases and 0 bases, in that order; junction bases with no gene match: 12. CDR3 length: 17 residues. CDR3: CSANSPGTGIMNTEAFF. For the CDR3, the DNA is TGCAGTGCTAATAGTCCCGGGACAGGGATCATGAACACTGAAGCTTTCTTT.

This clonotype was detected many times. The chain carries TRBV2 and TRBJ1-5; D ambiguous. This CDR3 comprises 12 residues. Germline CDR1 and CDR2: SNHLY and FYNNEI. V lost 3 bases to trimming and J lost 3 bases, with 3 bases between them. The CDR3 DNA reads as TGTGCCAGCAGTGATCCCAATCAGCCCCAGCATTTT. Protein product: CASSDPNQPQHF. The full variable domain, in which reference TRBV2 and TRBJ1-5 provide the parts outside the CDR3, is EPEVTQTPSHQVTQMGQEVILRCVPISNHLYFYWYRQILGQKVEFLVSFYNNEISEKSEIFDDQFSVERPDGSNFTLKIRSTKLEDSAMYFCASSDPNQPQHFGDGTRLSIL.

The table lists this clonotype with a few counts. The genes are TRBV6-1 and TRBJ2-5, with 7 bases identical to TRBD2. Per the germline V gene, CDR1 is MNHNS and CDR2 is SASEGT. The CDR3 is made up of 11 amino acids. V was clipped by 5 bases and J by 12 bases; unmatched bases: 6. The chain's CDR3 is CASSTRLAEYF. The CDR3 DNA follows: TGTGCCAGCAGTACCCGACTAGCAGAGTACTTC.

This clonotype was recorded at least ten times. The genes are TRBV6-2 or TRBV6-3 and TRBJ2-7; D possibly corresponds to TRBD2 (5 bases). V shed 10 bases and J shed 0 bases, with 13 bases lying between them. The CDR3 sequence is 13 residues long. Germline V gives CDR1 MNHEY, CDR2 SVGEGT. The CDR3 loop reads CATESGTSYEQYF. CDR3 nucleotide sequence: TGTGCCACTGAAAGCGGAACCTCCTACGAGCAGTACTTC.

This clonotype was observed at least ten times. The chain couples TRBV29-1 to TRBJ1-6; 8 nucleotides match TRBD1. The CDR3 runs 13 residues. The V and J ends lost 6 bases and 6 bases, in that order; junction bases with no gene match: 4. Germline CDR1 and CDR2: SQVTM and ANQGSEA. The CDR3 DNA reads TGCAGCGTCGGACAGGGAACTAATTCACCCCTCCACTTT. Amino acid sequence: CSVGQGTNSPLHF. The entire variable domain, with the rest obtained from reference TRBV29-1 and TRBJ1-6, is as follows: SAVISQKPSRDICQRGTSLTIQCQVDSQVTMMFWYRQQPGQSLTLIATANQGSEATYESGFVIDKFPISRPNLTFSTLTVSNMSPEDSSIYLCSVGQGTNSPLHFGNGTRLTVT.

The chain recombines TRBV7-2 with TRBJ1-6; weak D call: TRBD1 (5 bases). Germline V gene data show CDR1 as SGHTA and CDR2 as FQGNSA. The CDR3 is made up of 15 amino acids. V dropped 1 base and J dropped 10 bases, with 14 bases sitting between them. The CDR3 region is CASSLEGTLLSPLHF. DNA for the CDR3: TGTGCCAGCAGCTTAGAGGGGACCCTCCTGTCACCCCTCCACTTT.

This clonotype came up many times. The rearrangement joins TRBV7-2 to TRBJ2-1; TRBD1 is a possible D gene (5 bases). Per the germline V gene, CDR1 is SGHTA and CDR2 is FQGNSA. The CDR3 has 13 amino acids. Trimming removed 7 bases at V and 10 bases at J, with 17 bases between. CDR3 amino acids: CASIHYRGREQFF. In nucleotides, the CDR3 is TGTGCCAGCATCCATTATAGGGGCAGAGAGCAGTTCTTC.

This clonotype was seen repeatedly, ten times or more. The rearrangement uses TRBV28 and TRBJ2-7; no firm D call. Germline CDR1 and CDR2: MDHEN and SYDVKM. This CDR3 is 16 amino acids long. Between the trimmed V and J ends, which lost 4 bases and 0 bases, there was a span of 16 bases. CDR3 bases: TGTGCCAGCAGTTACCCCCCTAGGGCCCCCTCCTACGAGCAGTACTTC. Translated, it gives CASSYPPRAPSYEQYF.

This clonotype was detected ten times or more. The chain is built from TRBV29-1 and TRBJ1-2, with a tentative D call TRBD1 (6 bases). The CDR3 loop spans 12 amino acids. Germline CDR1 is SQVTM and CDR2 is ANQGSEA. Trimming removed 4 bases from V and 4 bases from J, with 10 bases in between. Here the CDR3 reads CSVGGQTYGYTF. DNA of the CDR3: TGCAGCGTTGGAGGACAGACCTATGGCTACACCTTC.

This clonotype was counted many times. For the CDR3, the DNA is TGCAGCGTTGACACTAGCGTCGGGGAGACCCAGTACTTC. Its protein product is CSVDTSVGETQYF. This chain uses TRBV29-1 with TRBJ2-5, with 7 bases that match TRBD2. The CDR3 has 13 residues. The germline V gene encodes CDR1 SQVTM and CDR2 ANQGSEA. V was clipped by 3 bases and J by 5 bases; unmatched bases: 6.